Below are 23 T cell receptor beta chains sequenced from a single sample in a study of blood T cell repertoires in COVID-19. Generated by immunoSEQ multiplex PCR, the TCRdb table keeps only in-frame clones and is missing some. The table includes 150,000 to 200,000 clones, roughly 90% detected once. The source material was peripheral blood. The receptors come from a man aged 55 to 70 with acute or convalescent COVID-19.

As concerns this clone: Other DNA sequences of this sample code for an identical CDR3. This chain links TRBV6-6 with TRBJ2-3; D not certain. There are 12 residues in the CDR3. V lost 6 bases and J lost 2, with 6 bases in between. The germline gives CDR1 MNHNY, CDR2 SVGAGI (reference sequence). CDR3 sequence: CASSPSTDTQYF. DNA for the CDR3: TGTGCCAGCAGCCCGTCCACAGATACGCAGTATTTT.

V is TRBV4-1 and J is TRBJ1-4; TRBD1 aligns across 8 bases. V shed 3 bases and J 8 bases; nucleotides not matched to a gene: 11. Germline CDR1 reads MGHRA; CDR2 reads YSYEKL. The length of the CDR3 is 16 residues. The DNA for the CDR3 is TGCGCCAGCAGCCACTCGCTTCACAGGGGGGACGAAAAACTGTTTTTT. Protein: CASSHSLHRGDEKLFF.

The chain uses TRBV6-5 and TRBJ2-4, with 9 bases that match TRBD1. The V segment lost 5 bases and the J segment 3 bases; nucleotides outside the gene matches: 2. Germline CDR1 and CDR2: MNHEY and SVGAGI. This CDR3 comprises 14 residues. The chain's CDR3 is CASSRDRDKNIQYF. CDR3 nucleotides: TGTGCCAGCAGTCGGGACAGGGACAAAAACATTCAGTACTTC.

The chain has TRBV5-1 and TRBJ1-1; 8 bases are shared with TRBD1. V lost 3 bases, J lost 7 bases, and 5 bases stayed unmatched. Germline assignment: CDR1 SGHRS and CDR2 YFSETQ. The CDR3 contains 13 residues. The CDR3 sequence: CASSSWTGFEAFF. CDR3 nucleotides: TGCGCCAGCAGCTCCTGGACAGGGTTTGAAGCTTTCTTT.

The CDR3 sequence: CASGLQATEAFF. The CDR3 bases are TGTGCTAGTGGTTTGCAAGCCACTGAAGCTTTCTTT. This chain joins TRBV12-5 and TRBJ1-1; unclear D gene. Germline V gives CDR1 LGHNT, CDR2 FRNRAP. V lost 2 bases and J 4 bases, leaving 5 bases between the germline ends. The CDR3 length is 12 residues.

The sample holds one count of this clone. V gene TRBV25-1 combines with J gene TRBJ1-1; 7 nucleotides agree with TRBD1. The CDR3 spans 14 residues. CDR1 is MGHDK and CDR2 is SYGVNS in the germline V gene. Trimming cost V 2 bases and J 7 bases; bases outside gene matches: 7. CDR3 amino acids: CASSEETGKNEAFF. In DNA form, the CDR3 reads TGTGCCAGCAGTGAAGAGACAGGGAAGAATGAAGCTTTCTTT.

The chain combines TRBV19 with TRBJ2-7, with D unresolved. Germline values: CDR1 LNHDA, CDR2 SQIVND (reference sequence). This CDR3 contains 9 residues. V lost 8 bases and J 5 bases, leaving 4 bases between the germline ends. CDR3 residues: CASGNEQYF. In DNA, the CDR3 is TGTGCCAGTGGCAACGAGCAGTACTTC.

This chain links TRBV10-2 with TRBJ2-1, with 8 bases identical to TRBD2. Trimming took 3 bases from V and 4 from J; bases not matched to a gene: 5. The CDR3 sequence is 15 residues long. CDR1 and CDR2 (germline): WSHSY, SAAADI. The CDR3 nucleotides read TGCGCCAGCAGTGATCGCGGGGGGAGGTACAATGAGCAGTTCTTC. Amino acids: CASSDRGGRYNEQFF.

The gene calls are TRBV5-6 and TRBJ2-7, with D perhaps TRBD1 (6 bases). CDR3 length: 15 residues. Germline assignment: CDR1 SGHDT and CDR2 YYEEEE. The V gene lost 4 bases and the J gene lost 3 bases, with 17 bases spanning the gap. The CDR3: CASSQGQLPYYEQYV. The CDR3 nucleotides read TGTGCCAGCAGCCAAGGACAGTTACCCTACTACGAGCAGTACGTC.

The chain is built from TRBV5-1 and TRBJ2-7; 12 bases fit TRBD2. Germline loops: CDR1 SGHRS, CDR2 YFSETQ. This CDR3 contains 14 residues. V lost 5 bases to trimming and J lost 5 bases; unmatched junction nucleotides: 5. The CDR3 nucleotides are TGCGCCAGCAGTGGACTAGCGGGAAAAAACGAGCAGTACTTC. Residues: CASSGLAGKNEQYF.

The genes are TRBV6-1 and TRBJ1-2, with D possibly being TRBD1 (6 bases). The germline CDR1 and CDR2 sequences are MNHNS and SASEGT. The V end was cut by 1 base, the J end by 5 bases, with 14 bases between. The CDR3 extends over 15 amino acids. Here the CDR3 DNA reads TGTGCCAGCAGTGAAGGGACAGTTTCTTTTTATGGCTACACCTTC. It is translated as CASSEGTVSFYGYTF.

This clone was observed a few times. This chain links TRBV5-5 with TRBJ2-1; 14 positions agree with TRBD2. Germline V gives CDR1 SGHKS, CDR2 YYEKEE (reference sequence). The V segment lost 4 bases and the J segment 9 bases; nucleotides outside the gene matches: 12. The CDR3 is 17 amino acids. The CDR3 DNA is TGTGCCAGCAGCAGGATCGGGGCCGGGACTAGCGGGAGTGAGCAGTTCTTC. Amino acids: CASSRIGAGTSGSEQFF.

The chain is built from TRBV6-5 and TRBJ2-6, with D uncertain. The V end lost 5 bases, the J end lost 4 bases, and 12 bases lay between the germline ends. Germline CDR1 MNHEY, CDR2 SVGAGI. The CDR3 has 15 residues. The CDR3 region is CASSTLWAGANVLTF. CDR3 in DNA: TGTGCCAGCAGTACCCTGTGGGCCGGGGCCAACGTCCTGACTTTC.

This rearrangement joins TRBV29-1 to TRBJ2-2; D is ambiguous. The CDR3 totals 12 residues. The germline V and J ends were trimmed by 6 bases and 6 bases, with 11 bases remaining between them. Looked up from germline, CDR1 is SQVTM and CDR2 is ANQGSEA. CDR3 loop: CSVPVWSGELFF. For the CDR3, the DNA is TGCAGCGTCCCGGTCTGGTCCGGGGAGCTGTTTTTT.

CDR3 region: CASSRDTQYGYTF. The CDR3, as DNA: TGCGCCAGCAGCCGGGACACACAATATGGCTACACCTTC. V usage is TRBV5-1 and J usage is TRBJ1-2, with D perhaps matching TRBD1 (6 bases). The V gene's germline CDR1 is SGHRS and CDR2 YFSETQ. The CDR3 has 13 amino acids. Between the trimmed V and J ends, which lost 4 bases and 5 bases, there was a span of 12 bases.

This chain connects TRBV3-1 (or the pseudogene TRBV3-2) to TRBJ2-5, with 12 bases that match TRBD2. This CDR3 spans 16 amino acids. The germline CDR1 and CDR2 sequences are LGHDT and YNNKEL (reference sequence). After removal of 8 bases from V and 2 bases from J, the junction contained 9 bases not matched to a gene. The CDR3 is CASRLAGAAPQETQYF. In nucleotides, the CDR3 is TGTGCCAGCCGACTAGCGGGGGCGGCGCCACAAGAGACCCAGTACTTC.

The J gene is TRBJ1-3, the V gene TRBV12-3 or TRBV12-4; D remains unclear. This CDR3 has 11 residues. V lost 1 base and J lost 8, with 3 bases in between. The CDR3 region is CASSLVDTIYF. The CDR3 region has the DNA TGTGCCAGCAGTTTAGTAGACACCATATATTTT.

V and J are TRBV5-1 and TRBJ1-2; D may be TRBD1 (5 bases). V lost 0 bases and J lost 4, with 13 bases in between. CDR1 is SGHRS, CDR2 YFSETQ, per germline. The CDR3 contains 15 residues. The DNA of the CDR3 is TGCGCCAGCAGCTTGGGCGCCAGGGAAGCCTATGGCTACACCTTC. Its translation is CASSLGAREAYGYTF.

The rearrangement joins TRBV7-6 to TRBJ1-5; unclear D gene. This CDR3 contains 16 residues. Between the trimmed V and J ends, which lost 1 base and 0 bases, there was a span of 10 bases. Germline V gene lookup returns CDR1 SGHVS and CDR2 FNYEAQ. CDR3 in amino acids: CASSLGPRFSNQPQHF. The CDR3, as DNA: TGTGCCAGCAGCTTAGGTCCACGGTTTAGCAATCAGCCCCAGCATTTT.

The J gene is TRBJ2-5, the V gene TRBV15; 9 positions agree with TRBD2. The ends lost 2 bases at V and 5 bases at J; junction bases unmatched: 9. Germline CDR1 is LNHNV and CDR2 is YYDKDF (reference sequence). The length of the CDR3 is 16 residues. CDR3 amino acids: CATSRQQAGGGETQYF. Written as DNA, the CDR3 is TGTGCCACCAGCAGACAACAAGCGGGAGGTGGGGAGACCCAGTACTTC.

V usage is TRBV6-4 and J usage is TRBJ2-2; maybe TRBD1 (6 bases). The germline V gene encodes CDR1 MRHNA and CDR2 SNTAGT. Between the trimmed V and J ends, which lost 4 bases and 4 bases, there was a span of 10 bases. The CDR3 is 14 amino acids. The CDR3 bases are TGTGCCAGCAGTGCGGACAGTTTCACCGGGGAGCTGTTTTTT. Translation gives CASSADSFTGELFF.

The rearrangement joins TRBV1 to TRBJ1-2; the D call TRBD1 from the table was never checked on the DNA. TRBV1 represents a pseudogene. The CDR3 length is 17 residues. The CDR3 loop reads CTSSQIPGQGALGGYTF. In DNA form, the CDR3 reads TGCACCAGCAGCCAGATACCGGGACAGGGGGCTCTTGGTGGCTACACCTTC.

The J gene is TRBJ2-2, the V gene TRBV30, with a tentative D call TRBD1 (6 bases). Germline CDR1 and CDR2: GTSNPN and SVGIG (reference sequence). CDR3 length equals 12 residues. V shed 4 bases and J shed 4 bases, with 7 bases lying between them. The CDR3 nucleotides read TGTGCCTGGACACAGGGCACCGGGGAGCTGTTTTTT. Protein product: CAWTQGTGELFF.